The clone carrying this TCR beta chain was seen repeatedly, ten times or more. The antigen is undetermined. Patients were aged 18 to 65, had disease duration under 2 months, and had newly diagnosed hyperthyroidism. Clinical symptoms, serum thyroxine and TRAb, thyroid ultrasound and orbital computed tomography were used for the diagnoses. Deletions cut 2 bases from V and 5 bases from J, with 9 bases between. This CDR3 contains 13 residues. The germline V gene encodes CDR1 LGHDT and CDR2 YNNKEL (reference sequence). RNA transcripts were the template for amplifying TCR beta CDR3 regions. First-round RT-PCR targeting the TCR CDR3 was performed with the HTBI primer set. TCRdb independently ran MiXCR on the multiplex PCR reads; one entry per CDR3 protein. Found here are 250,000 or so distinct CDR3 sequences, roughly 14% of them singletons; the top ten hold 13%. The data belong to a study of T cells in Graves' hyperthyroidism and ophthalmopathy. Across the study: The blood sample was taken at first diagnosis, before treatment began. Points from the study as a whole: Blood samples included most of the expanded thyroid clonotypes exceeding 0.001.

The receptor was derived from a woman between 35 and 50 years old with Graves' hyperthyroidism that later progressed to Graves' ophthalmopathy. The chain employs TRBV3-1 and TRBJ2-5; D gene unclear. Sequencing was performed on blood. CDR3 residues: CASSQTDTETQYF. The CDR3 bases are TGTGCCAGCAGCCAAACTGATACGGAGACCCAGTACTTC.